This T cell receptor (beta chain) stems from a study of blood T cell repertoires in COVID-19 (dated by TCRdb to 2020 to 2021). A note on the overall study: Collaborator samples came from the United States, Italy and Spain and covered acute and convalescent phases of COVID-19. The prospective study material was composed of cDNA or gDNA derived from T cells, B-cell-depleted T cells, or PBMCs. Subjects who had been exposed to COVID-19, were actively infected with it, or had recovered from it provided the deeply sampled blood TCRbeta repertoires that made up the dataset. The repertoires were released in a freely available public database intended as a resource for research on the immune response to SARS-CoV-2. Samples came from the ongoing ImmuneRACE study (first 160 participants) plus 1,254 subjects from 6 global collaborators. A de-identified subject ID, COVID-19 status, age in years and sex were almost always included in the sample metadata. Where available, HLA class I and class II types were taken from metadata supplied by the sample provider and were not determined by assay-based typing.

Including cysteine and phenylalanine, the CDR3 has 14 amino acids. Solely the CDR3 DNA is kept, with 42 bases framed from the first base. Trimming at the junction amounts to 0 bases on V and 2 bases on J, and the germline ends lie 6 bases apart. Based on the germline V gene, the CDR1 and CDR2 sequences are SGHDT and YYEEEE. A word on this clone: Its antigen target is currently unknown. No base qualities exist here, and no much larger clone lies one base off it.

Whole blood was collected in K2EDTA tubes by collaborating institutions according to the institutions' own protocols. For TCRbeta analysis, collaborator samples were shipped as frozen whole blood, as isolated PBMCs, or as DNA extracted from either sample type. TCRbeta CDR3 regions were amplified from genomic DNA by means of the immunoSEQ Assay, a bias-controlled multiplex PCR. In the paper's pipeline: Nucleated cell counts per sample were estimated from amplification of reference gene primers within the assay. To quantify the absolute abundance of each unique TCRbeta CDR3 rearrangement, sequence reads were collapsed and filtered. For each sample, productive Simpson clonality was calculated as the square root of Simpson's diversity index across productive rearrangements. Not all clones reach the TCRdb copy of this immuneACCESS table, which keeps in-frame sequences only. Checked studies attribute under half of the gap to unresolved V genes and leave the rest unexplained. That table furnishes V, J and clone size, whereas the DNA furnished D and trimming. The sample includes 110,000 or so clones, with around 85% observed a single time. Together, the top ten hold around an eighth of the sample.

Results the study describes overall, beyond this receptor: Clinical and demographic metadata were provided uncurated, with the amount varying by source and participant.

This receptor chain uses TRBV5-6 and TRBJ1-5, with the D gene not clear enough to name. The receptor was derived from a human donor in a cohort sampled during active COVID-19. Sequenced material: peripheral blood. Here is the DNA: TGTGCCAGCAGCTTGGGGGCCCGCAATCAGCCCCAGCATTTT. It specifies CASSLGARNQPQHF.